This TCR beta chain was identified in a study of T cells in Graves' hyperthyroidism and ophthalmopathy. On the study more broadly: Initial diagnosis, before any treatment, was when peripheral blood was collected. Study results and limitations: Onset of ophthalmopathy came a median around 7.1 months after the model predicted it.

Germline V CDR1 and CDR2: SGHTA, FQGNSA. This CDR3 comprises 15 residues. Unmatched junction bases numbered 9, after V lost 5 bases and J lost 6 bases. This clonotype was seen ten or more times. Its target is unknown. The CDR3 regions of TCR beta were amplified from RNA transcripts. During a first-round RT-PCR of the TCR CDR3, the HTBI primer set was used. TCRdb re-analysed the multiplex PCR reads in MiXCR, keeping a single row per CDR3 protein. The repertoire holds some 350,000 distinct CDR3 sequences, with roughly 13% as singletons. Input material: blood. This receptor was identified in a woman between 40 and 50 years old with Graves' ophthalmopathy. This chain joins TRBV7-2 and TRBJ2-7, with 11 bases that match TRBD1. DNA of the CDR3: TGTGCCAGCAGCCTACGAGGACAGGGGGCCAGCGAGCAGTACTTC. Translating it yields CASSLRGQGASEQYF.